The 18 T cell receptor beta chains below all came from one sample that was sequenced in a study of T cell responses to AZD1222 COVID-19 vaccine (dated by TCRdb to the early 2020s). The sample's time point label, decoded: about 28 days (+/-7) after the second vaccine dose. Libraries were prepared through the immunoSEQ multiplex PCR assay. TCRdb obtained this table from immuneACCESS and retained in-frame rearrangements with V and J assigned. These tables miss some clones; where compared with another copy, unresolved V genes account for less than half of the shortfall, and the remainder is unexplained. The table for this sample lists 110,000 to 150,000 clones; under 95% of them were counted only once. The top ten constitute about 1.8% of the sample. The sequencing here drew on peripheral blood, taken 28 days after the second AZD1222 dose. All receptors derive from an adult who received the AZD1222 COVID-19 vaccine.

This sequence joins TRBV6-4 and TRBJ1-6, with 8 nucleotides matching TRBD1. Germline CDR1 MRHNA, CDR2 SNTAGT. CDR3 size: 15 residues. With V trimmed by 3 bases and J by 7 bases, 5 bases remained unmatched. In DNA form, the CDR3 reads TGTGCCAGCAGTGAATTCGGACAGGGAAATTCACCCCTCCACTTT. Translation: CASSEFGQGNSPLHF.

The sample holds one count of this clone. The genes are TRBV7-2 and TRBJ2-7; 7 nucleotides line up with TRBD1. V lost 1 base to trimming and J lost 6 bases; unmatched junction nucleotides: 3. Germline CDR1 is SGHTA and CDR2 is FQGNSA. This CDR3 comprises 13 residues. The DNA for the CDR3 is TGTGCCAGCAGCTTAGGAGGGGGCCCCGAGCAGTACTTC. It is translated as CASSLGGGPEQYF.

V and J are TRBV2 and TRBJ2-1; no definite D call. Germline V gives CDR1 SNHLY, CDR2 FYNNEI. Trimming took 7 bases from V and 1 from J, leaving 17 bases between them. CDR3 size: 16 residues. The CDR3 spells CASTLARIFSYNEQFF. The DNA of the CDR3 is TGTGCCAGCACCCTGGCCCGAATCTTTTCCTACAATGAGCAGTTCTTC.

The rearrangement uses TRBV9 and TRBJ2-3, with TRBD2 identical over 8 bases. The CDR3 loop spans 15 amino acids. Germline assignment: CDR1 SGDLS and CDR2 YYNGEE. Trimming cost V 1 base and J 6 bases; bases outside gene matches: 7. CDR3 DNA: TGTGCCAGCAGCGTACGGGACGGGGGGGCGGATACGCAGTATTTT. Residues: CASSVRDGGADTQYF.

CDR3 protein: CASSSWRDGGGYTF. In nucleotides, the CDR3 is TGTGCCAGCTCCAGTTGGAGGGATGGAGGAGGCTACACCTTC. This rearrangement joins TRBV6-5 to TRBJ1-2; D remains ambiguous. The V end was cut by 8 bases, the J end by 8 bases, with 21 bases between. This CDR3 has 14 amino acids. Germline V CDR1 and CDR2: MNHEY, SVGAGI.

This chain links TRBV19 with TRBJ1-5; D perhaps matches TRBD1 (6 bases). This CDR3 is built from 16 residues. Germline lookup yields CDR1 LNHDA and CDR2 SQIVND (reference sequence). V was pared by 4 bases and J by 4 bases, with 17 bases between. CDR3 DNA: TGTGCCAGTAGTACGGACAGAATACCGTGGAATCAGCCCCAGCATTTT. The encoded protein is CASSTDRIPWNQPQHF.

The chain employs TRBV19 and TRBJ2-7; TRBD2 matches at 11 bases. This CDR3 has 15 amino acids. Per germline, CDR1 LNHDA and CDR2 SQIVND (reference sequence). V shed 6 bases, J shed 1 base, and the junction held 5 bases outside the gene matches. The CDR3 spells CASRPTSGTSYEQYF. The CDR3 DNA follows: TGTGCCAGTAGGCCGACTAGCGGGACTTCCTACGAGCAGTACTTC.

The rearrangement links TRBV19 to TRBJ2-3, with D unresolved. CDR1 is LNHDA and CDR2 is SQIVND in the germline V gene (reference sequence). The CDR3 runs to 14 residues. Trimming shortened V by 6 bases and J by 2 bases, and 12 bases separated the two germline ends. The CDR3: CASRNKQNTDTQYF. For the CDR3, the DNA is TGTGCCAGTAGGAACAAACAGAACACAGATACGCAGTATTTT.

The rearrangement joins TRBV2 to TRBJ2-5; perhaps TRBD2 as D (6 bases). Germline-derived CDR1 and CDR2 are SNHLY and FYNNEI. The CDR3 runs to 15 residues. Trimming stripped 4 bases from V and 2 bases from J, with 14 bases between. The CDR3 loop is CASSAWRDGQETQYF. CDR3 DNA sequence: TGTGCCAGCAGTGCATGGAGGGACGGGCAAGAGACCCAGTACTTC.

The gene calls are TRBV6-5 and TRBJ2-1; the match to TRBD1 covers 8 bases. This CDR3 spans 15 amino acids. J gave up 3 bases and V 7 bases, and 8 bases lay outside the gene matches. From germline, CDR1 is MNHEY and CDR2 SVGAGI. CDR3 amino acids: CASTMTGAFYNEQFF. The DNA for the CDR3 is TGTGCCAGCACCATGACAGGGGCTTTCTACAATGAGCAGTTCTTC.

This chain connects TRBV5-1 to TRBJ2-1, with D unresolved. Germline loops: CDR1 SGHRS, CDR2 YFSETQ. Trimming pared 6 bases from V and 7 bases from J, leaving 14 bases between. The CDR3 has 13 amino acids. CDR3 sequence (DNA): TGCGCCAGCAACTTCGATTTGGGAAATGAGCAGTTCTTC. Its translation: CASNFDLGNEQFF.

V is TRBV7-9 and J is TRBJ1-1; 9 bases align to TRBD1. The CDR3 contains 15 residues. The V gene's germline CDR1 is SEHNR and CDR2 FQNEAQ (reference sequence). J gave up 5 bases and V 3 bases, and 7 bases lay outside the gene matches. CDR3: CASSFPGQGSTEAFF. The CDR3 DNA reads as TGTGCCAGCAGCTTTCCGGGACAGGGTTCAACTGAAGCTTTCTTT.

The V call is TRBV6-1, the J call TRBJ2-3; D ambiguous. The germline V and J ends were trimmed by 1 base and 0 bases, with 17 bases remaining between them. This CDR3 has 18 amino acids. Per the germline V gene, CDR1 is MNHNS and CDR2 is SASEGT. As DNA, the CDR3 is TGTGCCAGCAGTGAAGTTTGGGGAATCGGAACTAGCACAGATACGCAGTATTTT. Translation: CASSEVWGIGTSTDTQYF.

The CDR3 DNA sequence: TGCGCCAGCAGCAAGGATCAGGACAGGCCGAACACTGAAGCTTTCTTT. Amino acid sequence: CASSKDQDRPNTEAFF. J is TRBJ1-1 and V is TRBV5-1, with 7 nucleotides matching TRBD1. This CDR3 has 16 amino acids. Losses at the gene ends were 4 bases for V and 1 base for J; bases not matched to a gene: 10. Germline lookup yields CDR1 SGHRS and CDR2 YFSETQ. The full variable domain, rest sourced from reference TRBV5-1 and TRBJ1-1, is KAGVTQTPRYLIKTRGQQVTLSCSPISGHRSVSWYQQTPGQGLQFLFEYFSETQRNKGNFPGRFSGRQFSNSRSEMNVSTLELGDSALYLCASSKDQDRPNTEAFFGQGTRLTVV.

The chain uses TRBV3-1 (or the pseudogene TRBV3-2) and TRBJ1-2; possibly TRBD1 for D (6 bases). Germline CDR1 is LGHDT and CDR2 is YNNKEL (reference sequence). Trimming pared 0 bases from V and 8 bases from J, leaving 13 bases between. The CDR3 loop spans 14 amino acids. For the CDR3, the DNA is TGTGCCAGCAGCCAAGAGGGGGCCCGGACCGGCTACACCTTC. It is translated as CASSQEGARTGYTF.

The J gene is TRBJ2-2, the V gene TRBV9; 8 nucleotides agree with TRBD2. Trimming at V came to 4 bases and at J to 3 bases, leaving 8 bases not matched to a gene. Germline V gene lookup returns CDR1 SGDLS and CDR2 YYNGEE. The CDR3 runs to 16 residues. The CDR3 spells CASSRGVAGHTGELFF. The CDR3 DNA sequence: TGTGCCAGCAGCCGCGGGGTAGCGGGGCACACCGGGGAGCTGTTTTTT.

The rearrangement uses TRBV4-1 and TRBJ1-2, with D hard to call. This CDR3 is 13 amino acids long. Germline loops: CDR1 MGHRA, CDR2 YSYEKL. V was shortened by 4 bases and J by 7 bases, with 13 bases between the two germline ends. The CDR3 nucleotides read TGCGCCAGCAGCCGGGAGGGATTTGGTGGCTACACCTTC. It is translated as CASSREGFGGYTF.

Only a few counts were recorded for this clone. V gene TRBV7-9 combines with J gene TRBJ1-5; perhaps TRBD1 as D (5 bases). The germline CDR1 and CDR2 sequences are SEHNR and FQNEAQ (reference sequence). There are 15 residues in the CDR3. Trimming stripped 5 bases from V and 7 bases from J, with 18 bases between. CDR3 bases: TGTGCCAGCAGCCTCACGGTGGCGGGGGACCAGCCCCAGCATTTT. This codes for CASSLTVAGDQPQHF.